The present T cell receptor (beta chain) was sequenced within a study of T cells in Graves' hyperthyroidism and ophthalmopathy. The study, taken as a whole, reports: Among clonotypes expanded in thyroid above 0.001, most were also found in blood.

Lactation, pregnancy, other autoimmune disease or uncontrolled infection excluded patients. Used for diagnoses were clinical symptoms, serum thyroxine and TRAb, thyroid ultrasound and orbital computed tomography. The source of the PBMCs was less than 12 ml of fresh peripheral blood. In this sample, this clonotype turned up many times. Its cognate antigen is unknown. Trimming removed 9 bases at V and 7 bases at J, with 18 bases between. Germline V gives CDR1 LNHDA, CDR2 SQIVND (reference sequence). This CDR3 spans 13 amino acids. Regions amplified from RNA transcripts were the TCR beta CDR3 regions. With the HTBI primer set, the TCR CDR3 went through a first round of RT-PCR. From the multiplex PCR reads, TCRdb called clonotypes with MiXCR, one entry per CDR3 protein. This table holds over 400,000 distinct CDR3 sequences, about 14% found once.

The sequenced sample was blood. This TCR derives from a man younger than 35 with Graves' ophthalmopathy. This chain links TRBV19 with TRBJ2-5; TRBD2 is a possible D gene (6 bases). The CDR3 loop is CASRRGGEGTQYF. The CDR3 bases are TGTGCCAGCCGGAGAGGCGGGGAAGGGACCCAGTACTTC.